One and the same sample provided the 10 T cell receptor beta chains below, sequenced in a study of OX40 agonist ivuxolimab in advanced cancers. Profiling relied on immunoSEQ multiplex PCR, and the TCRdb table lists in-frame clones only, not all of them. The data show more than 75,000 clones, around 87% seen once. The sample in question was CD4+ or CD8+ T cells sorted from blood, obtained in a trial of the OX40 agonist ivuxolimab. All receptors derive from an adult with an advanced solid tumor such as melanoma, head and neck, liver or kidney cancer.

This chain joins TRBV5-4 and TRBJ2-2; possible D gene TRBD1, 6 bases. Trimming removed 4 bases from V and 1 base from J, with 8 bases in between. Germline CDR1 and CDR2: SGHNT and YYREEE (reference sequence). This CDR3 region has 14 residues. CDR3 in amino acids: CASSEGQNTGELFF. The CDR3 DNA reads as TGTGCCAGCAGCGAGGGACAGAACACCGGGGAGCTGTTTTTT. The variable domain in full, completed from reference TRBV5-4 and TRBJ2-2, reads ETGVTQSPTHLIKTRGQQVTLRCSSQSGHNTVSWYQQALGQGPQFIFQYYREEENGRGNFPPRFSGLQFPNYSSELNVNALELDDSALYLCASSEGQNTGELFFGEGSRLTVL.

The chain joins TRBV10-2 to TRBJ2-5, with D perhaps given as TRBD1 or TRBD2 (5 bases each). This CDR3 contains 15 residues. Trimming left V 1 base short and J 5 bases short, with 14 bases between. Germline V lookup: CDR1 WSHSY, CDR2 SAAADI. CDR3 in amino acids: CASSELIGTSETQYF. The CDR3, as DNA: TGCGCCAGCAGTGAGTTAATAGGGACGAGTGAGACCCAGTACTTC.

V usage is TRBV5-1 and J usage is TRBJ2-6; 8 bases fit TRBD1. The length of the CDR3 is 18 residues. Germline values: CDR1 SGHRS, CDR2 YFSETQ. Unmatched junction bases numbered 8, after V lost 3 bases and J lost 0 bases. CDR3 loop: CASSSGQGLLSGANVLTF. In DNA, the CDR3 is TGCGCCAGCAGCTCAGGACAGGGACTCCTCTCTGGGGCCAACGTCCTGACTTTC.

The V call is TRBV30, the J call TRBJ2-7; D not certain. Germline-derived CDR1 and CDR2 are GTSNPN and SVGIG (reference sequence). V shed 2 bases and J shed 5 bases, with 7 bases lying between them. The CDR3 sequence is 11 residues long. The CDR3 is CAWSRSDEQYF. DNA for the CDR3: TGTGCCTGGAGTAGGAGTGACGAGCAGTACTTC.

V is TRBV7-9 and J is TRBJ1-4; TRBD1 might be the D (5 bases). The CDR3 has 14 residues. Per germline, CDR1 SEHNR and CDR2 FQNEAQ (reference sequence). The V end was cut by 2 bases, the J end by 4 bases, with 8 bases between. The CDR3 reads CASSLMGVNEKLFF. In DNA, the CDR3 is TGTGCCAGCAGCTTAATGGGGGTTAATGAAAAACTGTTTTTT.

This sequence joins TRBV5-6 and TRBJ1-2, with 7 bases aligning to TRBD1. The CDR3 contains 14 residues. Unmatched junction bases numbered 7, after V lost 0 bases and J lost 8 bases. CDR1 SGHDT and CDR2 YYEEEE come from the germline V gene. The CDR3 here is CASSLGRGMVGYTF. The CDR3 nucleotides read TGTGCCAGCAGCTTGGGCAGGGGGATGGTCGGCTACACCTTC.

This clone was seen only a few times. This chain links TRBV18 with TRBJ2-5; D is unresolved. Per germline, CDR1 KGHSH and CDR2 LQKENI. The CDR3 covers 11 residues. Trimming shortened V by 6 bases and J by 0 bases, and 2 bases separated the two germline ends. The CDR3 DNA reads as TGTGCCAGCTCGGACCAAGAGACCCAGTACTTC. Translation: CASSDQETQYF.

This chain connects TRBV7-9 to TRBJ2-7; D is possibly TRBD1 or TRBD2 (5 bases each). V lost 6 bases to trimming and J lost 2 bases, with 11 bases between them. CDR1 is SEHNR and CDR2 is FQNEAQ in the germline V gene (reference sequence). The CDR3 is 13 amino acids. In DNA form, the CDR3 reads TGTGCCAGCAGAAATGAGGGGACCTACGAGCAGTACTTC. Its protein product is CASRNEGTYEQYF.

This clone has just a few counts. This sequence joins TRBV5-1 and TRBJ1-2; 9 nucleotides agree with TRBD1. This CDR3 region has 16 residues. V shed 4 bases, J shed 1 base, and the junction held 8 bases outside the gene matches. CDR1 is SGHRS, CDR2 YFSETQ, per germline. The CDR3 nucleotides are TGCGCCAGCAGCCTCGGGGCGACAGGGGGTAACTATGGCTACACCTTC. Amino acids: CASSLGATGGNYGYTF. Using reference TRBV5-1 and TRBJ1-2 for the parts outside the CDR3, the full variable domain is KAGVTQTPRYLIKTRGQQVTLSCSPISGHRSVSWYQQTPGQGLQFLFEYFSETQRNKGNFPGRFSGRQFSNSRSEMNVSTLELGDSALYLCASSLGATGGNYGYTFGSGTRLTVV.

The chain joins TRBV6-6 to TRBJ1-2, with a weak D call TRBD1 (6 bases). The ends were cut back, 6 bases at V and 1 base at J, with 12 bases in the middle. This CDR3 contains 14 residues. CDR1 and CDR2 from the germline V gene are MNHNY and SVGAGI (reference sequence). For the CDR3, the DNA is TGTGCCAGCAGGCGGGACACAAATAACTATGGCTACACCTTC. It encodes CASRRDTNNYGYTF.